This T cell receptor beta chain appears in the sequencing data of a study of blood T cells in healthy people across ages. Primers used in a second PCR of about 6 to 11 cycles were a sample-barcoded 5' primer and a J-beta primer mix. TCRdb re-analysed the 5' RACE reads in MiXCR, keeping a single row per CDR3 protein. The repertoire holds roughly 1 million distinct CDR3 sequences, with approximately 25% as singletons. CDR1 and CDR2 from the germline V gene are DFQATT and SNEGSKA (reference sequence). The length of the CDR3 is 14 residues. V shed 5 bases and J 0 bases; nucleotides not matched to a gene: 4. The people who gave samples were healthy Caucasians from Russia, aged 6 to 90. This sample also appeared in a second study, on T cells of mothers and their children.

The sequence was obtained from a girl aged 2-10 years in good health. The gene calls are TRBV20-1 and TRBJ2-7, with TRBD2 identical over 10 bases. The sequenced material came from blood. DNA of the CDR3: TGCAGTGCTTCTCTAGCGGGAGCCTCCTACGAGCAGTACTTC. This codes for CSASLAGASYEQYF.